The 10 T cell receptor beta chains listed next were all sequenced from one sample in a study of blood T cell repertoires in COVID-19. Generated by immunoSEQ multiplex PCR, the TCRdb table keeps only in-frame clones and is missing some. The sample has over 450,000 clones; about 91% are singletons. Specimen: peripheral blood. The receptors originated from a man aged 18 to 29 with COVID-19, enrolled during active disease.

The chain employs TRBV7-2 and TRBJ2-7; TRBD2 aligns across 11 bases. CDR1 and CDR2 from the germline V gene are SGHTA and FQGNSA. The CDR3 is 14 residues long. V was pared by 5 bases and J by 6 bases, with 6 bases of the junction left unmatched. CDR3 coding DNA: TGTGCCAGCAGCCGTATAGCGGGAGGGCCCGAGCAGTACTTC. This gives the protein CASSRIAGGPEQYF.

CDR3 nucleotide sequence: TGTGCCAGCAGTGAACTGGCAGGGGTTACCTACGAGCAGTACTTC. It translates to CASSELAGVTYEQYF. The chain employs TRBV2 and TRBJ2-7; possible D gene TRBD1, 6 bases. Deletions cut 2 bases from V and 2 bases from J, with 13 bases between. This CDR3 spans 15 amino acids. CDR1 and CDR2 (germline): SNHLY, FYNNEI. The full variable domain, rest sourced from reference TRBV2 and TRBJ2-7, is EPEVTQTPSHQVTQMGQEVILRCVPISNHLYFYWYRQILGQKVEFLVSFYNNEISEKSEIFDDQFSVERPDGSNFTLKIRSTKLEDSAMYFCASSELAGVTYEQYFGPGTRLTVT.

The chain employs TRBV24-1 and TRBJ2-3, with D unresolved. The CDR3 sequence is 19 residues long. Trimming removed 4 bases at V and 2 bases at J, with 24 bases between. Germline loops: CDR1 KGHDR, CDR2 SFDVKD. The CDR3 sequence is CATSDLVGDDIIVTDTQYF. The CDR3 DNA follows: TGTGCCACCAGTGACCTTGTGGGTGACGACATCATTGTCACAGATACGCAGTATTTT.

The chain combines TRBV6-5 with TRBJ2-1, with TRBD2 identical over 11 bases. The V gene's germline CDR1 is MNHEY and CDR2 SVGAGI. The CDR3 runs 15 residues. The V and J ends lost 5 bases and 5 bases, in that order; junction bases with no gene match: 5. The CDR3 here is CASSPLAGGHNEQFF. The CDR3 nucleotides read TGTGCCAGCAGTCCTCTAGCGGGGGGCCACAATGAGCAGTTCTTC.

This rearrangement joins TRBV12-5 to TRBJ2-1; TRBD2 agrees at 9 bases. The J segment lost 5 bases and the V segment lost 2 bases, leaving 7 bases of the junction unmatched. This CDR3 is 16 amino acids long. Looked up from germline, CDR1 is LGHNT and CDR2 is FRNRAP. In nucleotides, the CDR3 is TGTGCTAGTGGTTTGCCGGGACTAGCAGGCCACAATGAGCAGTTCTTC. It translates to CASGLPGLAGHNEQFF. The full variable domain, its missing parts supplied by reference TRBV12-5 and TRBJ2-1, is DARVTQTPRHKVTEMGQEVTMRCQPILGHNTVFWYRQTMMQGLELLAYFRNRAPLDDSGMPKDRFSAEMPDATLATLKIQPSEPRDSAVYFCASGLPGLAGHNEQFFGPGTRLTVL.

The V call is TRBV2, the J call TRBJ1-3; D remains ambiguous. V lost 6 bases, J lost 0 bases, and 9 bases lay in between. The CDR3 has 14 amino acids. Germline V gene lookup returns CDR1 SNHLY and CDR2 FYNNEI. CDR3 sequence: CASRAVDSGNTIYF. The CDR3 nucleotides read TGTGCCAGCAGGGCAGTCGACTCTGGAAACACCATATATTTT.

The chain combines TRBV5-4 with TRBJ1-1, with D perhaps TRBD1 (5 bases). The germline CDR1 and CDR2 sequences are SGHNT and YYREEE (reference sequence). This CDR3 is built from 12 residues. V lost 7 bases, J lost 0 bases, and 7 bases lay in between. The CDR3 DNA sequence: TGTGCCAGCGGGGGGGTGAACACTGAAGCTTTCTTT. Translation gives CASGGVNTEAFF.

The chain employs TRBV7-8 and TRBJ1-1; the match to TRBD1 covers 12 bases. The CDR3 runs 16 residues. Trimming at V came to 3 bases and at J to 4 bases, leaving 6 bases not matched to a gene. From germline, CDR1 is SGHVS and CDR2 FQNEAQ. DNA for the CDR3: TGTGCCAGCAGCTTTGGGGACAGGGGGCGGATCACTGAAGCTTTCTTT. Its translation: CASSFGDRGRITEAFF. The full variable domain, rest sourced from reference TRBV7-8 and TRBJ1-1, is GAGVSQSPRYKVAKRGQDVALRCDPISGHVSLFWYQQALGQGPEFLTYFQNEAQLDKSGLPSDRFFAERPEGSVSTLKIQRTQQEDSAVYLCASSFGDRGRITEAFFGQGTRLTVV.

The chain recombines TRBV10-3 with TRBJ2-1; TRBD2 agrees at 10 bases. The germline CDR1 and CDR2 sequences are ENHRY and SYGVKD. The J segment lost 2 bases and the V segment lost 5 bases, leaving 6 bases of the junction unmatched. The CDR3 covers 16 residues. In DNA form, the CDR3 reads TGTGCCATCAGTTTTAGCGGGGGGAACGCCTACAATGAGCAGTTCTTC. Its translation: CAISFSGGNAYNEQFF.

CDR3 nucleotides: TGTGCCAGCAGCCTAACAGGGGTCTCCTACAATGAGCAGTTCTTC. Its protein product is CASSLTGVSYNEQFF. The chain joins TRBV11-2 to TRBJ2-1; 7 bases agree with TRBD1. CDR3 length: 15 amino acids. J lost 0 bases, V lost 5 bases, and 4 bases had no gene match. Germline CDR1 reads SGHAT; CDR2 reads FQNNGV.